The T cell receptor (beta chain) under discussion was sequenced for a study of OX40 agonist ivuxolimab in advanced cancers. As for the study in general: Ivuxolimab, which patients received intravenously every 2 weeks, was dosed at 0.01 to 10 mg/kg.

The CDR3 has 15 amino acids. Trimming left V 0 bases short and J 4 bases short, with 12 bases between. Germline CDR1 MNHEY, CDR2 SVGAGI. Libraries were prepared by immunoSEQ multiplex PCR; TCRdb keeps only in-frame clonotypes and omits some of them. This sample carries approximately 71,000 clones, 85% to 95% of them seen once, and the ten largest clones take around 16%. V gene TRBV6-5 combines with J gene TRBJ1-1, with a weak D call TRBD1 (6 bases). Material: CD4+ or CD8+ T cells sorted from blood, obtained in a trial of the OX40 agonist ivuxolimab. The receptor was derived from an adult with an advanced solid tumor such as melanoma, head and neck, liver or kidney cancer. The CDR3 nucleotides are TGTGCCAGCAGTTACTCACAGGGCGTGAGCACTGAAGCTTTCTTT. Residues: CASSYSQGVSTEAFF.